This TCR beta chain came from a study of identical twins. TCRdb re-analysed the 5' RACE reads in MiXCR, keeping a single row per CDR3 protein. The table shows 750,000 to 950,000 distinct CDR3 sequences, with 9% to 15% occurring only once. This clonotype has a handful of counts. This CDR3 has 13 amino acids. Trimming left V 5 bases short and J 3 bases short, with 11 bases between. The germline V gene encodes CDR1 MNHEY and CDR2 SMNVEV (reference sequence). These data are also associated with another study on yellow fever vaccine responses in identical twins.

The receptor was isolated from a woman between 18 and 30 years old in good health. The chain joins TRBV27 to TRBJ2-7; possibly TRBD1 for D (6 bases). The sample was PBMCs. CDR3 nucleotide sequence: TGTGCCAGCAGTCCCATGGACAGCTACGAGCAGTACTTC. Protein product: CASSPMDSYEQYF.